The entry below gives a single T cell receptor beta chain sequence along with its context. Its antigen is unidentified. The PCR contained 60 Vbeta and 13 Jbeta primers. The protocol was immunoSEQ multiplex PCR, while the TCRdb copy is restricted to in-frame clones and leaves out a portion. Of tens of thousands of clones in the sample, 78% were seen once. This sample was taken from a study of cytomegalovirus exposure and HLA in healthy donors. Study-level background: Previous work identified 120 million or so unique TCR beta sequences from around 170 million T cells. Around 81% of 350 to 400 genotyped donors fell in the Caucasian-associated ancestry cluster. In an early release, HLA-typed donors contributed about 79 million unique TCR sequences.

Study outcomes and limitations: The authors judged a highly shared variant cluster likely a sequencing artifact.

V was pared by 3 bases and J by 1 base, with 9 bases between. Germline loops: CDR1 LNHNV, CDR2 YYDKDF (reference sequence). The CDR3 has 14 residues. The receptor's source is a female donor in good health and CMV-seronegative. The chain is built from TRBV15 and TRBJ1-1; the D gene is possibly TRBD1 (5 bases). Sample: PBMCs. CDR3 region: CATSRKDTNTEAFF. Here the CDR3 DNA reads TGTGCCACCAGCAGGAAGGACACGAACACTGAAGCTTTCTTT.